This T cell receptor (beta chain) was identified in a study of a mutant IDH1 vaccine in newly diagnosed glioma. General study results and limits: Altogether, 85% to 95% of patients exhibited vaccine-induced immune responses.

Time point specified: baseline, week 1 (first vaccination visit). As to treatment: pre-vaccination baseline after standard-of-care therapy. Some clones are missing from TCRdb's copy, which holds only in-frame ones; the method was immunoSEQ multiplex PCR. Here the sample spans tens of thousands of clones, approximately 91% being singletons. CDR1 is GTSNPN and CDR2 is SVGIG in the germline V gene (reference sequence). The CDR3 contains 14 residues. With 5 bases removed from V and 0 bases from J, the gap between germline ends came to 14 bases. This clone was found a few times. What it binds is unknown. The TCR originated in a man aged 45 to 65 with glioma. Sequencing was performed on PBMCs, taken from a glioma patient treated with radiotherapy, temozolomide or both. This chain links TRBV30 with TRBJ2-7; no firm D call. As DNA, the CDR3 is TGTGCCTGGTCCCAAGTCAGGAGCTCCTACGAGCAGTACTTC. It translates to CAWSQVRSSYEQYF.